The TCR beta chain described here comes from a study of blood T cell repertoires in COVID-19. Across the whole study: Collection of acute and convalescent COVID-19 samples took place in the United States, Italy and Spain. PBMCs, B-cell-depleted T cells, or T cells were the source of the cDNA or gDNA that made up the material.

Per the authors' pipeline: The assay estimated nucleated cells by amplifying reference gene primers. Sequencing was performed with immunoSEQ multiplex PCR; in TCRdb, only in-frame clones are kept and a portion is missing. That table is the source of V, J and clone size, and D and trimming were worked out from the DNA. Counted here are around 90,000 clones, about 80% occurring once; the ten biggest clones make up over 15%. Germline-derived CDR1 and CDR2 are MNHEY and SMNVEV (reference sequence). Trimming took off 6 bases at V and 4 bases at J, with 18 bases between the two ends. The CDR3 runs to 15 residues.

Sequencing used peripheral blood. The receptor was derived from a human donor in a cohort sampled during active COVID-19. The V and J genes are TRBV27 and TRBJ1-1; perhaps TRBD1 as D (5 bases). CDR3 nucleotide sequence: TGTGCCAGCAGCATAATCGGGGGGAGCTTCACTGAAGCTTTCTTT. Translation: CASSIIGGSFTEAFF.